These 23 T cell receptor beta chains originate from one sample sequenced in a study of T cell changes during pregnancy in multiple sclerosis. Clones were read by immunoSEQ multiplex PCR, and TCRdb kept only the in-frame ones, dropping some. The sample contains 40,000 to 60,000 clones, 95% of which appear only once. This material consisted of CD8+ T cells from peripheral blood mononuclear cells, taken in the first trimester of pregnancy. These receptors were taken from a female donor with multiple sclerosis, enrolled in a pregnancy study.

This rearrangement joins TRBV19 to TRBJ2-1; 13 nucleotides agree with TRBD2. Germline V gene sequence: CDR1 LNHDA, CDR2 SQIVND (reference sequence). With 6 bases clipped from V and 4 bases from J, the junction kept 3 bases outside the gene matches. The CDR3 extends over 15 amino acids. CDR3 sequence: CASSWTSGGYNEQFF. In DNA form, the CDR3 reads TGTGCCAGTAGCTGGACTAGCGGGGGATACAATGAGCAGTTCTTC.

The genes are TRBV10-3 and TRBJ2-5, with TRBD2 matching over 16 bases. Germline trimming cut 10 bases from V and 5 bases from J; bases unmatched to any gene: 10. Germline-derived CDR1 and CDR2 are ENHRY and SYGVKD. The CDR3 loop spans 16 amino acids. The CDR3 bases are TGTGCCAGCGATCCGGGACTAGCGGGAGGGTTCGAGACCCAGTACTTC. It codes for CASDPGLAGGFETQYF.

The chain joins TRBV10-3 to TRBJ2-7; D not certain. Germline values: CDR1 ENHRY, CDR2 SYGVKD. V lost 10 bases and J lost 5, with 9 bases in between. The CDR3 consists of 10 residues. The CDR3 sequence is CATGVDEQYF. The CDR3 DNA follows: TGTGCCACGGGTGTGGACGAGCAGTACTTC.

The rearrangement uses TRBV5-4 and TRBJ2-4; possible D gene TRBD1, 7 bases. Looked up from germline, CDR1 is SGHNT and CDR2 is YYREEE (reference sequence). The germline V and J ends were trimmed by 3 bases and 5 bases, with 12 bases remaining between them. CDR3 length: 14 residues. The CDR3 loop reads CASSWQGGENIQYF. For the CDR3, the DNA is TGTGCCAGCAGCTGGCAGGGGGGCGAAAACATTCAGTACTTC.

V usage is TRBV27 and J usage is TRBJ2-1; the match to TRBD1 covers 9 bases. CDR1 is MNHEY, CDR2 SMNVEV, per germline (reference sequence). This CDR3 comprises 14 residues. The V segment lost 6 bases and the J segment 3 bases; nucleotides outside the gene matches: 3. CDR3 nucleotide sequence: TGTGCCAGCAGCCACAGGGGGCTCTACAATGAGCAGTTCTTC. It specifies CASSHRGLYNEQFF.

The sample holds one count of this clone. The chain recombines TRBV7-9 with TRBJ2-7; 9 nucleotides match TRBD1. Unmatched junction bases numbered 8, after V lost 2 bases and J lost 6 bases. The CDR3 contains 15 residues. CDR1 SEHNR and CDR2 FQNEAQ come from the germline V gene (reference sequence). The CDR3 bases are TGTGCCAGCAGCTTAACGGGACAGGGTGTAGGCGAGCAGTACTTC. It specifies CASSLTGQGVGEQYF.

CDR3 protein: CASSFDRAAEAFF. The CDR3 region has the DNA TGTGCCAGCAGCTTTGACAGGGCTGCTGAAGCTTTCTTT. The gene calls are TRBV7-9 and TRBJ1-1; TRBD1 matches at 7 bases. This CDR3 spans 13 amino acids. CDR1 and CDR2 (germline): SEHNR, FQNEAQ (reference sequence). The junction had 4 bases not matched to a gene; V was cut back by 3 bases and J by 6 bases.

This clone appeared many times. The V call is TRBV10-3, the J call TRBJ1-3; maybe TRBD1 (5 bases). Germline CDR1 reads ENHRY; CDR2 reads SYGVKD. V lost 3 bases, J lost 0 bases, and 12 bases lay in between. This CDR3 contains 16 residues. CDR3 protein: CAISETGTPSGNTIYF. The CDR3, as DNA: TGTGCCATCAGTGAAACAGGCACGCCCTCTGGAAACACCATATATTTT.

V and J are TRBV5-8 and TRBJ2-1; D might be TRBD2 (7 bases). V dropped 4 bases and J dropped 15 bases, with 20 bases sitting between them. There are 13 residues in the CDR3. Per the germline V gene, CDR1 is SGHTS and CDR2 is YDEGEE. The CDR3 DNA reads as TGTGCCAGCAGCCCGGGGGCGGGGGCCCTGCGGTTCTTC. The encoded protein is CASSPGAGALRFF.

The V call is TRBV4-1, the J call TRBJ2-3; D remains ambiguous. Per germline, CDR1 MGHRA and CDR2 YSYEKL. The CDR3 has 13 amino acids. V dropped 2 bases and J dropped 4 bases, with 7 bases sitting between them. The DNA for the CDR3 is TGCGCCAGCAGCCAACTTGGAGCAGATACGCAGTATTTT. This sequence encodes CASSQLGADTQYF.

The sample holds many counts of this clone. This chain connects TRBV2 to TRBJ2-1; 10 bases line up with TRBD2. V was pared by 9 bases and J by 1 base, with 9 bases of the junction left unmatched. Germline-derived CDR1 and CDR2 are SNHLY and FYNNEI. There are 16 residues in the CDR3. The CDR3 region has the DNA TGTGCCAGTAGAAGTACTAGCGGGAATTCCTACAATGAGCAGTTCTTC. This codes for CASRSTSGNSYNEQFF.

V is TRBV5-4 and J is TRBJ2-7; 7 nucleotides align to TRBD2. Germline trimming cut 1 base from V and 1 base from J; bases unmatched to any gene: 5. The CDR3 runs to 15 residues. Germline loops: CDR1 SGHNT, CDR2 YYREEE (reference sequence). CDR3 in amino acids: CASSLLADPSYEQYF. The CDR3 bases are TGTGCCAGCAGCTTGCTAGCGGACCCTTCCTACGAGCAGTACTTC.

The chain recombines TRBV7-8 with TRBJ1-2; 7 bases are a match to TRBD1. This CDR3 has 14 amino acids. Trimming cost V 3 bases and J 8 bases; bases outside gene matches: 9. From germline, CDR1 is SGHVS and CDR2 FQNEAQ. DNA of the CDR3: TGTGCCAGCAGCTTCCCTGGACAGGAGCTAGGCTACACCTTC. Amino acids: CASSFPGQELGYTF.

CDR3 sequence reads: CASRWAGGLAEAFF. CDR3 nucleotide sequence: TGTGCCAGTCGATGGGCAGGGGGATTAGCTGAAGCTTTCTTT. The chain carries TRBV6-5 and TRBJ1-1; 7 bases line up with TRBD1. The germline CDR1 and CDR2 sequences are MNHEY and SVGAGI. Trimming removed 9 bases from V and 6 bases from J; junction bases left unmatched: 13. CDR3 length equals 14 residues.

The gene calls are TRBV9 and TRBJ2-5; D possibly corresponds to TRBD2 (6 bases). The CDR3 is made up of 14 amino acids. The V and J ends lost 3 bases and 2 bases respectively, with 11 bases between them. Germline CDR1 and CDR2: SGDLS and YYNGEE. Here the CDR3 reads CASSGGLSQETQYF. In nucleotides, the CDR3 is TGTGCCAGCAGCGGGGGACTTTCTCAAGAGACCCAGTACTTC.

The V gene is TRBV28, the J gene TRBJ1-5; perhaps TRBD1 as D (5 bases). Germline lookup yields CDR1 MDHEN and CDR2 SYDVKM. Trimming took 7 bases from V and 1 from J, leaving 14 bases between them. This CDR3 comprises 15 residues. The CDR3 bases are TGTGCCAGCATCATCGGAGGGGAGAGCAATCAGCCCCAGCATTTT. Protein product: CASIIGGESNQPQHF.

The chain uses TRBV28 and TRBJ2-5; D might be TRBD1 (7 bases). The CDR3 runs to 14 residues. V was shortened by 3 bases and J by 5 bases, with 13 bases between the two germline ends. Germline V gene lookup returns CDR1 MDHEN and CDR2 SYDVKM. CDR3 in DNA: TGTGCCAGCAGTTTTCAACAGGGGAGGGAGACCCAGTACTTC. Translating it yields CASSFQQGRETQYF.

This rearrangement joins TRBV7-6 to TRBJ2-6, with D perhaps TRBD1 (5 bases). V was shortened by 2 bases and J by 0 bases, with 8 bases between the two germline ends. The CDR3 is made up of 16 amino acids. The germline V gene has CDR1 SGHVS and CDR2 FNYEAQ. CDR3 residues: CASSLRGPSGANVLTF. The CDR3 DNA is TGTGCCAGCAGCTTAAGGGGCCCCTCTGGGGCCAACGTCCTGACTTTC.

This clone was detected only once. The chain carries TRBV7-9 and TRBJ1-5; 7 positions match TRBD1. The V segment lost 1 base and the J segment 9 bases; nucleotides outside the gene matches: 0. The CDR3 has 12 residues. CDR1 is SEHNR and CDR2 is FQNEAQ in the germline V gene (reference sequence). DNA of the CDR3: TGTGCCAGCAGCTTAGACAGGGGGCCCCAGCATTTT. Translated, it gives CASSLDRGPQHF.

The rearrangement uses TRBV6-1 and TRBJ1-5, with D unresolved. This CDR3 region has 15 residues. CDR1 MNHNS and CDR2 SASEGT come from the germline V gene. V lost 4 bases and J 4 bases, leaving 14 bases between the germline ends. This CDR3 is CASSGQRRGNQPQHF. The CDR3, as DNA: TGTGCCAGCAGTGGTCAGAGGCGGGGTAATCAGCCCCAGCATTTT.

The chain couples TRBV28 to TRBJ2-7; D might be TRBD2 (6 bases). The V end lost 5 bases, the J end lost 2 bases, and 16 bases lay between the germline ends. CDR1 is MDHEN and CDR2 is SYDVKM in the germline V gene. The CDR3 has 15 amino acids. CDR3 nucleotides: TGTGCCAGCAGTCTCTTGTGGGGGGAAACCTACGAGCAGTACTTC. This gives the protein CASSLLWGETYEQYF.

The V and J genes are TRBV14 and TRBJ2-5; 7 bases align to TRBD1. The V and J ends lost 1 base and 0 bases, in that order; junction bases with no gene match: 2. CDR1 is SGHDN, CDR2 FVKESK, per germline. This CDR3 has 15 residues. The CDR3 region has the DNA TGTGCCAGCAGCCAAGTAGGGACAGACCAAGAGACCCAGTACTTC. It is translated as CASSQVGTDQETQYF.

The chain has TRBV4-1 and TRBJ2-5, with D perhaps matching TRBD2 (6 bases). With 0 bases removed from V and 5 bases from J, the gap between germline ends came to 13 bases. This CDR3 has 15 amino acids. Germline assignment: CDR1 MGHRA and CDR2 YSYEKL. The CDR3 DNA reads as TGCGCCAGCAGCCAAGAGACCTCAGGAGGGGAGACCCAGTACTTC. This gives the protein CASSQETSGGETQYF.